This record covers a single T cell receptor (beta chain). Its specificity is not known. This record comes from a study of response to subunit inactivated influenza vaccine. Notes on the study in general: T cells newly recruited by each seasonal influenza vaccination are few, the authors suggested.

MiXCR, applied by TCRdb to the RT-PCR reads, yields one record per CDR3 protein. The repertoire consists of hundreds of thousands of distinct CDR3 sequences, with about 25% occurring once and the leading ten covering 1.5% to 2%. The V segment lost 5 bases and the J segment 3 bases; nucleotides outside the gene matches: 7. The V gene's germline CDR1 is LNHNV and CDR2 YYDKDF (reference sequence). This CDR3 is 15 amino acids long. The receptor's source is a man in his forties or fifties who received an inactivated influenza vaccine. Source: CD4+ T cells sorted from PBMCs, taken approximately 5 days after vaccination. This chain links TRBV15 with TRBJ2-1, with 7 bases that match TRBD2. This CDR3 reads CATSVGTNDYNEQFF. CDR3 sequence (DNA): TGTGCCACCAGCGTAGGGACTAATGACTACAATGAGCAGTTCTTC.